This TCR beta chain was captured by sequencing in a study of blood T cell repertoires in COVID-19. Looking at the study overall: From T cells, B-cell-depleted T cells, or PBMCs came the material, which was cDNA or gDNA.

The CDR3 is 15 residues long. V shed 4 bases, J shed 6 bases, and the junction held 8 bases outside the gene matches. Germline loops: CDR1 WSHSY, CDR2 SAAADI. Clones were read by immunoSEQ multiplex PCR, and TCRdb kept only the in-frame ones, dropping some. The table includes around 270,000 clones, 80% to 95% detected once. The chain links TRBV10-2 to TRBJ2-1; 8 bases map to TRBD1. The sequence came from a young adult with COVID-19, enrolled during active disease. The sample comprised peripheral blood. This CDR3 reads CASSVLQGAGNEQFF. CDR3 nucleotides: TGCGCCAGCAGTGTACTCCAGGGGGCAGGCAATGAGCAGTTCTTC.